The 5 T cell receptor beta chains below all came from one sample that was sequenced in a study of cytomegalovirus exposure and HLA in healthy donors. PCR was performed using 60 Vbeta and 13 Jbeta primers. Produced via immunoSEQ multiplex PCR; TCRdb's table is partial and in-frame only. The sample yields roughly 160,000 clones, roughly four fifths seen once. Source material: PBMCs. The receptors here all came from a female donor in good health and CMV-seronegative.

The J gene is TRBJ2-3, the V gene TRBV7-2; TRBD2 matches at 9 bases. Trimming took 6 bases from V and 2 from J; bases not matched to a gene: 9. This CDR3 spans 16 amino acids. The germline V gene encodes CDR1 SGHTA and CDR2 FQGNSA. The CDR3 DNA reads TGTGCCAGCAGTCAACTGACTAGCGGTTACACAGATACGCAGTATTTT. It encodes CASSQLTSGYTDTQYF.

The chain has TRBV7-2 and TRBJ1-5; no clear D. V was cut by 1 base and J by 3 bases, with 10 bases left in between. The CDR3 sequence is 15 residues long. Germline CDR1 reads SGHTA; CDR2 reads FQGNSA. The DNA for the CDR3 is TGTGCCAGCAGCTTAGGAGTCGGAGACAATCAGCCCCAGCATTTT. This sequence encodes CASSLGVGDNQPQHF.

This chain links TRBV6-1 with TRBJ2-5; 9 bases line up with TRBD1. Germline V gene lookup returns CDR1 MNHNS and CDR2 SASEGT. CDR3 size: 15 residues. Trimming took 6 bases from V and 2 from J; bases not matched to a gene: 7. As DNA, the CDR3 is TGTGCCAGCAGCCTCGAAGACAGGGGGCAAGAGACCCAGTACTTC. Its translation: CASSLEDRGQETQYF.

The chain combines TRBV16 with TRBJ1-1, with D unresolved. Germline values: CDR1 KGHSY, CDR2 FQNENV. V was clipped by 4 bases and J by 0 bases, with 12 bases between them. The CDR3 contains 15 residues. Written as DNA, the CDR3 is TGTGCCAGCAGCCCCACCGAACGAGTGAACACTGAAGCTTTCTTT. This sequence encodes CASSPTERVNTEAFF.

The chain recombines TRBV7-9 with TRBJ1-1, with D hard to call. CDR1 SEHNR and CDR2 FQNEAQ come from the germline V gene (reference sequence). With 8 bases removed from V and 8 bases from J, the gap between germline ends came to 6 bases. CDR3 size: 9 residues. CDR3: CASGPEAFF. The CDR3 coding sequence is TGTGCCAGCGGGCCCGAAGCTTTCTTT.